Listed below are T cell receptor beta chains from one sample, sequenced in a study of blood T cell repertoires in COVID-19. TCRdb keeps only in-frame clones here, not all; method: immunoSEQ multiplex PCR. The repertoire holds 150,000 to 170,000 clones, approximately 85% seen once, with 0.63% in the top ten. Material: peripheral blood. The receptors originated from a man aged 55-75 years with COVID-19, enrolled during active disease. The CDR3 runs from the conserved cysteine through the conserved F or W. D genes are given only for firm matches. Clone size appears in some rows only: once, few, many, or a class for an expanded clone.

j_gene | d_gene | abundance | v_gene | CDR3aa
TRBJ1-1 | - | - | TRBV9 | CASSVDRAGEAFF
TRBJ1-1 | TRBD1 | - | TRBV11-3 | CASSLGTGAEAFF
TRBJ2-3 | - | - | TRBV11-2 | CASSLAPFRGFSTDTQYF
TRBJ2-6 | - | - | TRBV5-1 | CASSSLAQGSSGANVLTF
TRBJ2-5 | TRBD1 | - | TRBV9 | CASSKTGGVKETQYF
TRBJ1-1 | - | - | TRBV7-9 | CASSFASGVATEAFF
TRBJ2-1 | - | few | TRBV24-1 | CATSAPTTKSSYNEQFF
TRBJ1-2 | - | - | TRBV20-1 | CSAGRDGYTF
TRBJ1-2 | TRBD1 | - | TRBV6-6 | CASWLRTGINYGYTF
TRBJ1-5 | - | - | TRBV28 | CASSLRGQPQHF
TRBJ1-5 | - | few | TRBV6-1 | CASSGDWPGDDQPQHF
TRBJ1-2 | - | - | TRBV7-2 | CASSSMRSGGYTF
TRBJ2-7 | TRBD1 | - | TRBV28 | CASRSQGREQYF
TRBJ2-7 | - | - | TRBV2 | CASREGGSTEQYF
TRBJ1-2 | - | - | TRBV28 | CASSSDITNYGYTF
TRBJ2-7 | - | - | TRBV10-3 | CAIRDSHSYEQYF
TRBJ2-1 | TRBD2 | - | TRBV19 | CASSTGLAGRNEQFF
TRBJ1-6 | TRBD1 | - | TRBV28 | CASTRDRANSPLHF
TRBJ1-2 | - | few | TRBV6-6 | CASFLAMGYTF
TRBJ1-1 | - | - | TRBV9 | CASSVVQSRSNTEAFF
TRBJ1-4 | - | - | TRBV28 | CASSLDSRKEEKLFF
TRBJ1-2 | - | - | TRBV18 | CASSPTGTTNYGYTF
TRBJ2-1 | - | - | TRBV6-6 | CAAWAGRNNEQFF
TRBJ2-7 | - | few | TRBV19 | CASSLGIISSYEQYF
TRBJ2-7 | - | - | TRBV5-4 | CASSPSAGEQYF
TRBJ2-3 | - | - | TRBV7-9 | CASSLGAKKNFTDTQYF
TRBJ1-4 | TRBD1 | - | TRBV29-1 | CSVATGAGEKLFF
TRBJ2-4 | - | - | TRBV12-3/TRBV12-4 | CASSRKGENIQYF
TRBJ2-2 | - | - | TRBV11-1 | CASSLAGGTGELFF
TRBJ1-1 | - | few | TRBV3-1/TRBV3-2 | CASSFREEAFF
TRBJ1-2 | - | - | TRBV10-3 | CAISGQGYGYTF
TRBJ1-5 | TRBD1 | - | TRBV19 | CASSPIDRVFNQPQHF
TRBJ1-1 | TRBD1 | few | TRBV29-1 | CSVDRASEAFF
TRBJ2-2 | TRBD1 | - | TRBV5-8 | CASSLGQGKVFF
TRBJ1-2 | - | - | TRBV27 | CASSFIPPSSSEGYTF
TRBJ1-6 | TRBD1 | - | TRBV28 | CASRRRDRGPRVNSPLHF
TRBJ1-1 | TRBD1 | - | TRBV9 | CASSVEGATEAFF
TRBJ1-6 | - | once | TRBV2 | CATGGQGIPNSPLHF
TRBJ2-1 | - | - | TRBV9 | CASSVEMYYNEQFF
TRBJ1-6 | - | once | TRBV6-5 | CASSRGAYNSPLHF
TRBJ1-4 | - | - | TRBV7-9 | CASSTTQGANEKLFF
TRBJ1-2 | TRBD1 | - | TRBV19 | CASSMDREVRVSGYTF
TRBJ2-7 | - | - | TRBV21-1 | CASSTRTSAYEQYF
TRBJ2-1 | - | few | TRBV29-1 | CSVELARNYNEQFF
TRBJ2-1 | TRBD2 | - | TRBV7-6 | CASSLVGLAVLSYNEQFF
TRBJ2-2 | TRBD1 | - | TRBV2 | CASSVDRGLGELFF
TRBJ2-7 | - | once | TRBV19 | CASSAKTGKVAEQYF
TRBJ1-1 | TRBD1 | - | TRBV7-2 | CASSRQGNEAFF
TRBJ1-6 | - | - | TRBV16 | CASSPIPGARSPLHF
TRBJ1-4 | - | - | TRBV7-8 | CASSLAAARKLFF
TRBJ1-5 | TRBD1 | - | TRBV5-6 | CASSSYRGGGSNQPQHF
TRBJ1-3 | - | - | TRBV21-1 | CASSKSPFRDRKSGNTIYF